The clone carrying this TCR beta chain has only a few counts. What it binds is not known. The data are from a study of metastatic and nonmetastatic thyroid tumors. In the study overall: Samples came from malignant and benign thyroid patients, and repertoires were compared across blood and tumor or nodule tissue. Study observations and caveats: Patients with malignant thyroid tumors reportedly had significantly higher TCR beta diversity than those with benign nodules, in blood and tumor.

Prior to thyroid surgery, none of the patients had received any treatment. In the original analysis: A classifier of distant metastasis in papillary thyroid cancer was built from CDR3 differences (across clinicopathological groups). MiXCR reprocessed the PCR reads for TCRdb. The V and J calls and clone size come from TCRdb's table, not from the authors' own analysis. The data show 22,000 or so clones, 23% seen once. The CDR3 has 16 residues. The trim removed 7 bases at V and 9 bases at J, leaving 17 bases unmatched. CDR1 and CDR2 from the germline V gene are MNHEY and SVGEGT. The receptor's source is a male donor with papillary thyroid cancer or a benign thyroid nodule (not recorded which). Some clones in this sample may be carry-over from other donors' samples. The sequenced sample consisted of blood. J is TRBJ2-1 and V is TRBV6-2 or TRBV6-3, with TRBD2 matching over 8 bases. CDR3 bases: TGTGCCAGCATCCCCCGGACTATCGGGAGGGCGGCTGAGCAGTTCTTC. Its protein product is CASIPRTIGRAAEQFF.